The 26 T cell receptor beta chains below were found in one sample sequenced in a study of identical twins. TCRdb re-called the 5' RACE reads with MiXCR, one entry per CDR3 protein. The sample gives about 690,000 distinct CDR3 sequences, 20% to 25% of which show up once; 4% to 5.5% is in the top ten. The same sample was also used in a study of T cells expressing NK-cell markers.

Sequencing was done on a sample of PBMCs. The source is a woman younger than 30 in good health.

This clonotype came up many times. The genes are TRBV18 and TRBJ2-1; D is unclear. CDR1 KGHSH and CDR2 LQKENI come from the germline V gene. The CDR3 contains 13 residues. V gave up 2 bases and J gave up 4 bases, with 6 bases separating them. The CDR3 DNA is TGTGCCAGCTCACCATCCGCATACAATGAGCAGTTCTTC. Translating gives CASSPSAYNEQFF.

The CDR3 reads CATSGGLAGGSTGELFF. The DNA of the CDR3 is TGTGCCACCAGCGGGGGACTAGCGGGAGGCTCGACCGGGGAGCTGTTTTTT. The chain is built from TRBV15 and TRBJ2-2; 15 bases line up with TRBD2. With V trimmed by 5 bases and J by 5 bases, 6 bases remained unmatched. CDR1 and CDR2 from the germline V gene are LNHNV and YYDKDF (reference sequence). The CDR3 extends over 17 amino acids.

The chain links TRBV7-2 to TRBJ2-5, with 7 bases lining up with TRBD2. Per germline, CDR1 SGHTA and CDR2 FQGNSA. Losses at the gene ends were 4 bases for V and 6 bases for J; bases not matched to a gene: 14. The CDR3 length is 16 residues. Here the CDR3 DNA reads TGTGCCAGCAGCTCAACGGCGGGCGGAGCGGGAAAGACCCAGTACTTC. Translated, it gives CASSSTAGGAGKTQYF.

V is TRBV13 and J is TRBJ2-5, with D hard to call. The CDR3 consists of 16 residues. Germline loops: CDR1 PRHDT, CDR2 FYEKMQ (reference sequence). The V end was cut by 0 bases, the J end by 1 base, with 12 bases between. The CDR3 DNA follows: TGTGCCAGCAGCTTAGGTTCGTTTTCTGGCCAAGAGACCCAGTACTTC. As protein: CASSLGSFSGQETQYF. Full variable domain (missing parts from reference TRBV13 and TRBJ2-5): AAGVIQSPRHLIKEKRETATLKCYPIPRHDTVYWYQQGPGQDPQFLISFYEKMQSDKGSIPDRFSAQQFSDYHSELNMSSLELGDSALYFCASSLGSFSGQETQYFGPGTRLLVL.

The chain carries TRBV5-1 and TRBJ2-2, with TRBD1 as a possible D gene (5 bases). The CDR3 loop spans 15 amino acids. V lost 4 bases, J lost 0 bases, and 10 bases lay in between. Germline assignment: CDR1 SGHRS and CDR2 YFSETQ. The CDR3 DNA reads as TGCGCCAGCAGCAAGGACACCGCGAACACCGGGGAGCTGTTTTTT. Translating it yields CASSKDTANTGELFF.

This clonotype was observed a few times. The genes are TRBV5-6 and TRBJ2-3; unclear D gene. CDR3 length equals 15 residues. Trimming took off 1 base at V and 0 bases at J, with 9 bases between the two ends. CDR1 and CDR2 (germline): SGHDT, YYEEEE. CDR3 nucleotide sequence: TGTGCCAGCAGCTTGTTCCCGGCTAGCACAGATACGCAGTATTTT. Protein sequence: CASSLFPASTDTQYF.

This clonotype was seen a handful of times. V usage is TRBV11-2 and J usage is TRBJ2-1; 8 bases line up with TRBD2. Germline values: CDR1 SGHAT, CDR2 FQNNGV. V was clipped by 5 bases and J by 8 bases; unmatched bases: 8. The CDR3 is 14 residues long. DNA for the CDR3: TGTGCCAGCAGCCTTGAAAGACTAGCGCATGAGCAGTTCTTC. Amino acid sequence: CASSLERLAHEQFF.

The rearrangement links TRBV20-1 to TRBJ2-3; D may be TRBD2 (7 bases). This CDR3 is 16 amino acids long. Trimming cost V 0 bases and J 3 bases, with 16 bases left between them. Germline V gene lookup returns CDR1 DFQATT and CDR2 SNEGSKA (reference sequence). CDR3 amino acids: CSARDADRGATDTQYF. CDR3 DNA: TGCAGTGCTAGAGATGCCGACCGGGGGGCTACAGATACGCAGTATTTT.

The V and J genes are TRBV6-1 and TRBJ1-1; a weak D match, TRBD1 (6 bases). CDR3 length: 13 residues. The germline V and J ends were trimmed by 6 bases and 7 bases, with 15 bases remaining between them. Germline CDR1 MNHNS, CDR2 SASEGT. CDR3 DNA: TGTGCCAGCAGCCTCCGGGACAAATATGAAGCTTTCTTT. Its protein product is CASSLRDKYEAFF.

This chain joins TRBV9 and TRBJ2-2; 7 positions match TRBD2. The CDR3 runs to 17 residues. V trimming: 1 base; J trimming: 4 bases; junction bases outside the gene matches: 10. Germline CDR1 reads SGDLS; CDR2 reads YYNGEE. Here the CDR3 reads CASSVMGGPGGTGELFF. Written as DNA, the CDR3 is TGTGCCAGCAGCGTAATGGGAGGGCCGGGCGGCACCGGGGAGCTGTTTTTT.

This clonotype was detected only a few times. Written as DNA, the CDR3 is TGTGCCAGCAGCCCACCGGACAAACTGAACACTGAAGCTTTCTTT. It is translated as CASSPPDKLNTEAFF. The chain is built from TRBV7-9 and TRBJ1-1, with a possible D match to TRBD1 (5 bases). Trimming removed 5 bases at V and 0 bases at J, with 13 bases between. CDR1 SEHNR and CDR2 FQNEAQ come from the germline V gene (reference sequence). There are 15 residues in the CDR3.

This clonotype was counted many times. The chain combines TRBV7-9 with TRBJ2-2; D unclear. The CDR3 runs 14 residues. The germline gives CDR1 SEHNR, CDR2 FQNEAQ (reference sequence). With 5 bases removed from V and 4 bases from J, the gap between germline ends came to 11 bases. CDR3 loop: CASSAQSVTGELFF. Here the CDR3 DNA reads TGTGCCAGCAGCGCCCAGTCGGTCACCGGGGAGCTGTTTTTT.

The chain employs TRBV7-3 and TRBJ2-1, with D unclear. Germline-derived CDR1 and CDR2 are SGHTA and FQGTGA. The CDR3 is made up of 15 amino acids. V lost 5 bases and J 0 bases, leaving 11 bases between the germline ends. The CDR3 loop is CASSTWSSSYNEQFF. The CDR3 coding sequence is TGTGCCAGCAGCACTTGGAGTAGCTCCTACAATGAGCAGTTCTTC.

This clonotype has more than one count but fewer than ten. The chain employs TRBV20-1 and TRBJ2-4, with D tentatively TRBD2 (6 bases). Germline assignment: CDR1 DFQATT and CDR2 SNEGSKA (reference sequence). This CDR3 contains 15 residues. The germline V and J ends were trimmed by 3 bases and 3 bases, with 15 bases remaining between them. The CDR3 DNA sequence: TGCAGTGCTAGCCCACCCGGAGGGAGCAAAAACATTCAGTACTTC. Translated: CSASPPGGSKNIQYF.

This clonotype showed up many times. The gene calls are TRBV6-1 and TRBJ2-5; 10 bases match TRBD2. V dropped 5 bases and J dropped 5; count of bases not matched to a gene: 2. CDR1 and CDR2 (germline): MNHNS, SASEGT. The CDR3 has 13 residues. CDR3 in amino acids: CASSRSGGETQYF. CDR3 nucleotides: TGTGCCAGCAGTCGTAGCGGGGGGGAGACCCAGTACTTC.

The rearrangement joins TRBV7-9 to TRBJ2-3; D ambiguous. Trimming shortened V by 6 bases and J by 6 bases, and 16 bases separated the two germline ends. Germline CDR1 reads SEHNR; CDR2 reads FQNEAQ (reference sequence). CDR3 length: 14 amino acids. In DNA form, the CDR3 reads TGTGCCAGCAGACAAGGATTGGTTTGGGATACGCAGTATTTT. Translated, it gives CASRQGLVWDTQYF.

This clonotype was counted between two and nine times. This chain joins TRBV11-2 and TRBJ2-4; 10 nucleotides line up with TRBD1. The V segment lost 5 bases and the J segment 1 base; nucleotides outside the gene matches: 5. The germline V gene encodes CDR1 SGHAT and CDR2 FQNNGV. The CDR3 has 16 residues. This CDR3 is CASSKWGQGAKNIQYF. The CDR3 region has the DNA TGTGCCAGCAGCAAGTGGGGACAGGGGGCCAAAAACATTCAGTACTTC.

This clonotype showed up just a few times. The chain combines TRBV5-6 with TRBJ2-5, with 8 bases aligning to TRBD2. The CDR3 loop spans 11 amino acids. With V trimmed by 3 bases and J by 10 bases, 2 bases remained unmatched. Germline V CDR1 and CDR2: SGHDT, YYEEEE. The CDR3 sequence: CASSWRGDQYF. The CDR3 DNA reads TGTGCCAGCAGCTGGCGGGGGGACCAGTACTTC.

V usage is TRBV6-1 and J usage is TRBJ2-7; possibly TRBD2 for D (5 bases). The CDR3 covers 15 residues. V shed 6 bases and J shed 5 bases, with 20 bases lying between them. The germline V gene encodes CDR1 MNHNS and CDR2 SASEGT. The CDR3 DNA is TGTGCCAGCAGCCGCTCTGGACGTCGAGGGAACGAGCAGTACTTC. This gives the protein CASSRSGRRGNEQYF.

This clonotype turned up a few times. The CDR3 nucleotides read TGTGCCAGCGCCCGACAGGGGTACCAGTTCTTC. The encoded protein is CASARQGYQFF. This chain connects TRBV12-3 or TRBV12-4 to TRBJ2-1, with 8 bases matching TRBD1. Trimming cost V 8 bases and J 13 bases; bases outside gene matches: 7. This CDR3 spans 11 amino acids.

V and J are TRBV5-6 and TRBJ2-7; 11 bases line up with TRBD2. CDR1 is SGHDT, CDR2 YYEEEE, per germline. CDR3 length: 15 amino acids. The V gene end was trimmed by 4 bases and the J gene end by 3 bases; junction bases not matched to a gene: 6. The DNA of the CDR3 is TGTGCCAGCAGCCAGGGACTAGCGGTGTTCTACGAGCAGTACTTC. Its protein is CASSQGLAVFYEQYF. Combining the CDR3 with reference TRBV5-6 and TRBJ2-7 gives the whole variable domain DAGVTQSPTHLIKTRGQQVTLRCSPKSGHDTVSWYQQALGQGPQFIFQYYEEEERQRGNFPDRFSGHQFPNYSSELNVNALLLGDSALYLCASSQGLAVFYEQYFGPGTRLTVT.

The sample holds a few counts of this clonotype. The V and J genes are TRBV6-1 and TRBJ2-3; 9 nucleotides line up with TRBD1. The CDR3 consists of 14 residues. CDR1 MNHNS and CDR2 SASEGT come from the germline V gene. V trimming: 6 bases; J trimming: 4 bases; junction bases outside the gene matches: 5. The CDR3 DNA sequence: TGTGCCAGCAGCCCCCGGGACAGGGCAGATACGCAGTATTTT. It specifies CASSPRDRADTQYF.

This clonotype was seen a few times. The rearrangement joins TRBV6-5 to TRBJ2-1, with 13 bases aligning to TRBD2. From germline, CDR1 is MNHEY and CDR2 SVGAGI. Trimming removed 4 bases from V and 5 bases from J; junction bases left unmatched: 5. The CDR3 has 16 amino acids. The DNA for the CDR3 is TGTGCCAGCAGTTCTCTACTAGCGGGGGGGCACAATGAGCAGTTCTTC. Protein product: CASSSLLAGGHNEQFF.

This clonotype was detected only a few times. This chain links TRBV10-3 with TRBJ2-7; D is perhaps TRBD1 (6 bases). Per germline, CDR1 ENHRY and CDR2 SYGVKD. V lost 3 bases and J lost 2, with 11 bases in between. This CDR3 spans 14 amino acids. Written as DNA, the CDR3 is TGTGCCATCAGTGACAGGGGAACTCCCTACGAGCAGTACTTC. Amino acid sequence: CAISDRGTPYEQYF.

The rearrangement joins TRBV3-1 to TRBJ2-3; D tentatively reads TRBD1 or TRBD2 (5 bases each). Germline V CDR1 and CDR2: LGHDT, YNNKEL (reference sequence). The CDR3 runs to 15 residues. The V and J ends lost 4 bases and 0 bases respectively, with 11 bases between them. CDR3 DNA: TGTGCCAGCAGCCGCTGGGACGGCAGCACAGATACGCAGTATTTT. This codes for CASSRWDGSTDTQYF.

This clonotype is a singleton in its sample. The chain has TRBV10-2 and TRBJ2-2; 9 bases agree with TRBD2. CDR1 WSHSY and CDR2 SAAADI come from the germline V gene. The CDR3 sequence is 15 residues long. The ends lost 7 bases at V and 3 bases at J; junction bases unmatched: 6. CDR3 residues: CASMLRGGHTGELFF. The CDR3 nucleotides read TGCGCCAGCATGTTGCGGGGGGGCCACACCGGGGAGCTGTTTTTT.